This TCR beta chain was recovered during a study of cytomegalovirus exposure and HLA in healthy donors. Study-level results: Researchers reported in a later analysis that common viral pathogens appeared linked to several top clusters. TCR beta chain V- and J-gene trimming was linked, in a later analysis, to a missense variant in DCLRE1C. An analysis was carried out later, and it reportedly showed fewer N-insertions in an Asian-associated ancestry cluster than the approximately 700-donor mean.

This clone occurred once. The target antigen is unknown. There are 14 residues in the CDR3. In germline, CDR1 is SGHRS, CDR2 YFSETQ. V shed 6 bases and J shed 4 bases, with 16 bases lying between them. Amplification used 60 Vbeta primers and 13 Jbeta primers. Sequencing was performed with immunoSEQ multiplex PCR; in TCRdb, only in-frame clones are kept and a portion is missing. This repertoire shows 130,000 to 150,000 clones, around 79% found once; its top ten account for over 2.5%. The sequence derives from a man in his forties or fifties in good health and CMV-seropositive. V is TRBV5-1 and J is TRBJ2-5, with D perhaps matching TRBD2 (6 bases). Sequencing was done on a sample of PBMCs. CDR3 DNA sequence: TGCGCCAGCACCCCCACCGGGACTCGAGAGACCCAGTACTTC. Encoded protein: CASTPTGTRETQYF.